This TCR beta chain was identified during a study of blood T cell repertoires in COVID-19. Some clones are missing from TCRdb's copy, which holds only in-frame ones; the method was immunoSEQ multiplex PCR. The sample lists about 280,000 clones, around 90% occurring once. The CDR3 extends over 14 amino acids. CDR1 and CDR2 from the germline V gene are SGHNT and YENEEA. The junction had 3 bases not matched to a gene; V was cut back by 1 base and J by 4 bases. Sequencing was carried out using peripheral blood. This receptor was obtained from a man aged 18 to 29 with active or convalescent COVID-19. The chain is built from TRBV11-3 and TRBJ1-2; the match to TRBD1 covers 7 bases. The CDR3 region is CASSLVNRGYGYTF. CDR3 in DNA: TGTGCCAGCAGCTTAGTTAACAGGGGCTATGGCTACACCTTC.